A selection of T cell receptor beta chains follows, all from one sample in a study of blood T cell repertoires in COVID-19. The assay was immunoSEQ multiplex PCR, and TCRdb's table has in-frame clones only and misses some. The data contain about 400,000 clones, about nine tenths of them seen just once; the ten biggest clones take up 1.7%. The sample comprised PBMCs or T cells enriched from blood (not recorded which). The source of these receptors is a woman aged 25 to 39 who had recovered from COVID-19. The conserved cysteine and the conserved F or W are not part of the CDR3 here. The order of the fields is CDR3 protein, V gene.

CDR3aa: ASRAADKETQY
v_gene: TRBV10-1

CDR3aa: AWSAKTGAGNQPQH
v_gene: TRBV30

CDR3aa: ASSFWTIAYEQY
v_gene: TRBV5-6

CDR3aa: ASMDRGFQPQH
v_gene: TRBV27

CDR3aa: ASSLIDTGELF
v_gene: TRBV6-4

CDR3aa: ASRTGVHSGANVLT
v_gene: TRBV28

CDR3aa: ASSLVSIWEQF
v_gene: TRBV7-2

CDR3aa: ASSPVGRLNYGYT
v_gene: TRBV4-1

CDR3aa: ASSQERTGGDADTQY
v_gene: TRBV4-3

CDR3aa: ASSPADRVGMRQPQH
v_gene: TRBV28

CDR3aa: ASSSRGTGKLGVRYGYT
v_gene: TRBV5-5

CDR3aa: ATSPRARPYKNTEAF
v_gene: TRBV27

CDR3aa: ATSRDRVLQY
v_gene: TRBV15

CDR3aa: ASSQVGGPAYEQY
v_gene: TRBV4-1

CDR3aa: ASSVEAFLRADTQY
v_gene: TRBV9

CDR3aa: ASSDVGRTDTQY
v_gene: TRBV6-1

CDR3aa: ASSEFSTGMATNEKLF
v_gene: TRBV2

CDR3aa: ASSEGTFPDTQY
v_gene: TRBV10-1

CDR3aa: ASIQTGGLFGNTIY
v_gene: TRBV28

CDR3aa: ARRQGSSYEQY
v_gene: TRBV30

CDR3aa: ASSGSAYEQY
v_gene: TRBV5-1

CDR3aa: ASSSPGLAGGGTTDTQY
v_gene: TRBV5-1

CDR3aa: ATSSQDLPYEQY
v_gene: TRBV15

CDR3aa: ASSLDLRGASTEAF
v_gene: TRBV7-9

CDR3aa: ASRPTGGGNQPQH
v_gene: TRBV28

CDR3aa: ASSLGEGGEQY
v_gene: TRBV7-9

CDR3aa: ASSLGAGSGGQDTQY
v_gene: TRBV11-2

CDR3aa: ASSIPRRGATEAF
v_gene: TRBV19

CDR3aa: ASSLRDRGPRTEAF
v_gene: TRBV3-1/TRBV3-2

CDR3aa: AWQGYYGYT
v_gene: TRBV30

CDR3aa: AWSVPGAGGYT
v_gene: TRBV30

CDR3aa: ASSPLASGTSGRSGYNEQF
v_gene: TRBV18

CDR3aa: ASSPYSSNQPQH
v_gene: TRBV28

CDR3aa: ASSLHGSNQPQH
v_gene: TRBV7-2

CDR3aa: ASSTDRGYENIQY
v_gene: TRBV9

CDR3aa: ASSLSFDLGEETQY
v_gene: TRBV27

CDR3aa: ASRLTGQGPYGYT
v_gene: TRBV5-6

CDR3aa: ASSIAGTGVFSGSGNTIY
v_gene: TRBV19

CDR3aa: ASSWTATNEKLF
v_gene: TRBV7-2

CDR3aa: ASSRGQGITEAF
v_gene: TRBV6-5

CDR3aa: ASSPHRRQAGNQPQH
v_gene: TRBV27

CDR3aa: ASSVDAGPLNQPQH
v_gene: TRBV9

CDR3aa: ASGLVGAQETQY
v_gene: TRBV12-5

CDR3aa: ATLRVPRAEQY
v_gene: TRBV10-3

CDR3aa: ASSLRTGGNEKLF
v_gene: TRBV5-4

CDR3aa: ASIKAATDTQY
v_gene: TRBV28

CDR3aa: ASSEYGDREEKLF
v_gene: TRBV6-1

CDR3aa: ASSVDSTGELF
v_gene: TRBV9

CDR3aa: ASSQDAGVYNEQF
v_gene: TRBV5-5